These T cell receptor beta chains were read from a single sample in a study of CD8 T cells in ankylosing spondylitis. TCRdb reanalysed the 5' RACE reads using MiXCR and keeps one entry per CDR3 protein. The table includes some 350,000 distinct CDR3 sequences, 14% to 15% detected once. The specimen was blood, either unsorted or a sorted T cell fraction (not recorded which). The source is a male donor with ankylosing spondylitis or in good health (not recorded which). The CDR3 runs from the conserved cysteine through the conserved F or W. D genes are given only for firm matches. Clone size is given for some rows only: seen once, a few or many times, or a class if the clone is expanded.

V: TRBV19; size: few; J: TRBJ1-1; D: NA; length: 15; CDR3: CASSIDMIPNTEAFF; DNA: TGTGCCAGTAGTATAGATATGATCCCGAACACTGAAGCTTTCTTT
V: TRBV7-8; size: few; J: TRBJ2-7; D: NA; length: 15; CDR3: CASSLTGGGMSEQYF; DNA: TGTGCCAGCAGCTTAACGGGCGGAGGGATGAGCGAGCAGTACTTC
V: TRBV6-5; size: once; J: TRBJ2-7; D: TRBD2; length: 19; CDR3: CASSYGRGTSGAGYYEQYF; DNA: TGTGCCAGCAGTTACGGGCGTGGGACTAGCGGGGCGGGTTACTACGAGCAGTACTTC
V: TRBV20-1; size: many; J: TRBJ1-2; D: NA; length: 14; CDR3: CSASGGALDYGYTF; DNA: TGCAGTGCTAGTGGGGGGGCCCTGGACTATGGCTACACCTTC
V: TRBV12-3/TRBV12-4; size: many; J: TRBJ2-7; D: TRBD1; length: 16; CDR3: CASSLGPGTVPYEQYF; DNA: TGTGCCAGCAGTTTGGGGCCGGGGACAGTGCCCTACGAGCAGTACTTC
V: TRBV5-5; size: few; J: TRBJ2-3; D: NA; length: 17; CDR3: CASSLVVRAVSTDTQYF; DNA: TGTGCCAGCAGCTTGGTTGTGCGGGCAGTAAGCACAGATACGCAGTATTTT
V: TRBV15; size: many; J: TRBJ2-5; D: NA; length: 16; CDR3: CATSILVGAGGETQYF; DNA: NA
V: TRBV4-1; size: NA; J: TRBJ2-3; D: TRBD2; length: 17; CDR3: CASSQAVAGGLTDTQYF; DNA: TGCGCCAGCAGCCAAGCGGTAGCGGGAGGTTTAACAGATACGCAGTATTTT
V: TRBV10-3; size: few; J: TRBJ2-1; D: NA; length: 17; CDR3: CAISESEGGLPYNEQFF; DNA: TGTGCCATCAGTGAGTCCGAAGGGGGACTTCCCTACAATGAGCAGTTCTTC
V: TRBV2; size: NA; J: TRBJ1-1; D: TRBD1; length: 15; CDR3: CASSKDRGLNTEAFF; DNA: TGTGCCAGCAGTAAGGACAGGGGGCTGAACACTGAAGCTTTCTTT
V: TRBV30; size: NA; J: TRBJ2-7; D: TRBD2; length: 12; CDR3: CAWDSGSYEQYF; DNA: TGTGCCTGGGACAGCGGGAGTTACGAGCAGTACTTC
V: TRBV3-1; size: NA; J: TRBJ2-7; D: TRBD1; length: 16; CDR3: CASSRNTGTGQSEQYF; DNA: TGTGCCAGCAGCCGGAATACCGGGACAGGACAAAGCGAGCAGTACTTC
V: TRBV12-3/TRBV12-4; size: many; J: TRBJ1-3; D: NA; length: 14; CDR3: CASSFLQDPNTIYF; DNA: TGTGCCAGCAGTTTCTTACAGGACCCCAACACCATATATTTT
V: TRBV6-5; size: few; J: TRBJ1-6; D: TRBD1; length: 15; CDR3: CASSSDRGLNSPLHF; DNA: TGTGCCAGCAGTTCCGACAGGGGTTTGAATTCACCCCTCCACTTT
V: TRBV10-3; size: many; J: TRBJ2-3; D: NA; length: 11; CDR3: CAIRDGPTQYF; DNA: TGTGCCATCAGGGACGGCCCTACGCAGTATTTT
V: TRBV20-1; size: NA; J: TRBJ1-4; D: NA; length: 13; CDR3: CSAKSGFNEKLFF; DNA: TGCAGTGCTAAGTCCGGGTTTAATGAAAAACTGTTTTTT
V: TRBV5-5; size: few; J: TRBJ1-1; D: TRBD1; length: 13; CDR3: CASSWNRGGEAFF; DNA: TGTGCCAGCAGCTGGAACAGGGGGGGGGAAGCTTTCTTT
V: TRBV27; size: many; J: TRBJ1-1; D: NA; length: 14; CDR3: CASSLKRLNTEAFF; DNA: TGTGCCAGCAGTTTAAAACGGTTGAACACTGAAGCTTTCTTT
V: TRBV9; size: few; J: TRBJ2-1; D: NA; length: 13; CDR3: CASSIGAYNEQFF; DNA: TGTGCCAGCAGCATCGGCGCTTACAATGAGCAGTTCTTC
V: TRBV20-1; size: NA; J: TRBJ2-1; D: TRBD2; length: 15; CDR3: CSARDRSGNYNEQFF; DNA: TGCAGTGCTAGAGATCGTAGCGGGAACTACAATGAGCAGTTCTTC
V: TRBV5-1; size: many; J: TRBJ2-7; D: NA; length: 14; CDR3: CASSLRQGLDEQYF; DNA: TGCGCCAGCAGCTTAAGGCAGGGGTTGGACGAGCAGTACTTC
V: TRBV7-8; size: few; J: TRBJ2-7; D: NA; length: 19; CDR3: CASSLGRGGGKTGSYEQYF; DNA: TGTGCCAGCAGCTTAGGGCGAGGAGGGGGCAAAACGGGGTCCTACGAGCAGTACTTC
V: TRBV5-1; size: few; J: TRBJ2-2; D: TRBD2; length: 15; CDR3: CASRWTSGDTGELFF; DNA: TGCGCCAGCAGGTGGACTAGCGGAGACACCGGGGAGCTGTTTTTT
V: TRBV5-1; size: NA; J: TRBJ2-5; D: NA; length: 13; CDR3: CASSLAHDSYQYF; DNA: TGCGCCAGCAGCTTGGCCCATGACAGCTACCAGTACTTC
V: TRBV10-3; size: NA; J: TRBJ1-4; D: NA; length: 15; CDR3: CAISESSGPGEKLFF; DNA: TGTGCCATCAGTGAGTCGTCGGGCCCTGGGGAAAAACTGTTTTTT
V: TRBV29-1; size: few; J: TRBJ1-1; D: TRBD1; length: 15; CDR3: CSVERDRGRNTEAFF; DNA: TGCAGCGTTGAGCGCGACAGGGGGCGCAACACTGAAGCTTTCTTT
V: TRBV27; size: NA; J: TRBJ1-1; D: TRBD1; length: 14; CDR3: CASSPDQGATEAFF; DNA: TGTGCCAGCAGTCCGGATCAGGGGGCCACTGAAGCTTTCTTT
V: TRBV6-1; size: few; J: TRBJ2-1; D: TRBD2; length: 15; CDR3: CASSEGASGWGEQFF; DNA: TGTGCCAGCAGTGAAGGGGCTAGCGGATGGGGGGAGCAGTTCTTC
V: TRBV6-1; size: NA; J: TRBJ1-2; D: NA; length: 15; CDR3: CASSEGMRGSYGYTF; DNA: TGTGCCAGCAGTGAAGGGATGAGGGGAAGCTATGGCTACACCTTC